These 15 T cell receptor beta chains were all obtained from the same sample, sequenced in a study of blood T cell repertoires in COVID-19 (dated by TCRdb to the early 2020s). The library was obtained by the immunoSEQ multiplex PCR assay. TCRdb stores this immuneACCESS table with in-frame sequences only. Part of the clones is absent; in the studies checked, under half of the shortfall reflects unresolved V genes, and no reason is known for the rest. The sample table holds 470,000 or so clones, of which 80% to 90% were seen once. Together, the top ten hold more than 4% of the sample. Sequenced input: peripheral blood. The receptors were sampled from a woman aged 25-40 years with acute or convalescent COVID-19.

The chain has TRBV7-3 and TRBJ2-7, with TRBD2 matching over 11 bases. The V and J ends lost 5 bases and 0 bases, in that order; junction bases with no gene match: 15. The V gene's germline CDR1 is SGHTA and CDR2 FQGTGA. The CDR3 extends over 19 amino acids. CDR3 sequence reads: CASSQGGTSGTRSSYEQYF. The CDR3 DNA sequence: TGTGCCAGCAGCCAAGGCGGGACTAGCGGTACCCGCTCCTCCTACGAGCAGTACTTC.

This chain uses TRBV5-4 with TRBJ2-1; 10 bases match TRBD2. Germline trimming cut 5 bases from V and 8 bases from J; bases unmatched to any gene: 10. The germline V gene encodes CDR1 SGHNT and CDR2 YYREEE (reference sequence). This CDR3 spans 15 amino acids. CDR3 protein: CASRGSGGAGYEQFF. CDR3 nucleotides: TGTGCCAGCAGGGGGAGCGGGGGGGCAGGATATGAGCAGTTCTTC.

There are a few counts of this clone. The chain couples TRBV6-6 to TRBJ1-2; no clear D. The CDR3 consists of 13 residues. V lost 5 bases to trimming and J lost 2 bases, with 9 bases between them. Germline V gene lookup returns CDR1 MNHNY and CDR2 SVGAGI (reference sequence). CDR3 coding DNA: TGTGCCAGCAGTCTCGGGATGAACTATGGCTACACCTTC. Protein: CASSLGMNYGYTF.

V and J are TRBV11-2 and TRBJ2-1; possible D gene TRBD1, 7 bases. This CDR3 contains 15 residues. Germline V gene data show CDR1 as SGHAT and CDR2 as FQNNGV. The V end was cut by 9 bases, the J end by 4 bases, with 19 bases between. The CDR3 bases are TGTGCCAGTACTACAGGGGAGGTCCCATACAATGAGCAGTTCTTC. It codes for CASTTGEVPYNEQFF.

This chain connects TRBV7-3 to TRBJ2-3; D remains unclear. The germline V gene has CDR1 SGHTA and CDR2 FQGTGA. This CDR3 is 14 amino acids long. V lost 2 bases and J lost 6, with 12 bases in between. CDR3 nucleotides: TGTGCCAGCAGCTTATTCCTCGGAGCGGATACGCAGTATTTT. This encodes CASSLFLGADTQYF.

V is TRBV7-2 and J is TRBJ2-1, with 8 bases identical to TRBD2. CDR3 length: 18 amino acids. The V gene end was trimmed by 5 bases and the J gene end by 3 bases; junction bases not matched to a gene: 15. Germline V gives CDR1 SGHTA, CDR2 FQGNSA. DNA for the CDR3: TGTGCCAGCAGCATCGGATCCCTGCGGGGGGCCATCTACAATGAGCAGTTCTTC. Protein: CASSIGSLRGAIYNEQFF.

The chain recombines TRBV9 with TRBJ2-1; tentative D call: TRBD2 (7 bases). The CDR3 totals 15 residues. V shed 4 bases and J shed 8 bases, with 19 bases lying between them. Germline V gene data show CDR1 as SGDLS and CDR2 as YYNGEE. The CDR3 nucleotides are TGTGCCAGCAGCAAAGGAGGGGGAGGGACGGATGAGCAGTTCTTC. Translation gives CASSKGGGGTDEQFF.

Only a few counts were recorded for this clone. This chain connects TRBV5-1 to TRBJ2-2, with D hard to call. Trimming took 1 base from V and 1 from J, leaving 11 bases between them. Per the germline V gene, CDR1 is SGHRS and CDR2 is YFSETQ. This CDR3 comprises 16 residues. The CDR3 sequence is CASSLRGVRNTGELFF. The CDR3 DNA follows: TGCGCCAGCAGCTTGAGAGGTGTGCGGAACACCGGGGAGCTGTTTTTT.

A single count supports this clone. The chain employs TRBV6-1 and TRBJ1-4, with D hard to call. CDR3 length: 17 residues. Germline V gene sequence: CDR1 MNHNS, CDR2 SASEGT. V was clipped by 2 bases and J by 0 bases, with 13 bases between them. This CDR3 reads CASSEQSVHATNEKLFF. The CDR3 DNA sequence: TGTGCCAGCAGTGAACAATCAGTCCATGCAACTAATGAAAAACTGTTTTTT.

This chain connects TRBV14 to TRBJ2-5; D possibly corresponds to TRBD1 (6 bases). Trimming removed 1 base at V and 5 bases at J, with 17 bases between. The CDR3 runs 16 residues. Germline lookup yields CDR1 SGHDN and CDR2 FVKESK. The CDR3 here is CASSQGGRSQGETQYF. DNA of the CDR3: TGTGCCAGCAGCCAAGGGGGGCGCTCACAAGGGGAGACCCAGTACTTC.

CDR3 sequence: CATSDQGYGELFF. The CDR3 coding sequence is TGTGCCACCAGTGACCAGGGTTACGGGGAGCTGTTTTTT. V and J are TRBV24-1 and TRBJ2-2; a weak D match, TRBD1 (5 bases). This CDR3 has 13 amino acids. Germline values: CDR1 KGHDR, CDR2 SFDVKD. V lost 4 bases and J 7 bases, leaving 9 bases between the germline ends.

The chain recombines TRBV2 with TRBJ2-1; TRBD1 agrees at 9 bases. After removal of 2 bases from V and 4 bases from J, the junction contained 6 bases not matched to a gene. The CDR3 contains 16 residues. The germline gives CDR1 SNHLY, CDR2 FYNNEI. The CDR3 nucleotides are TGTGCCAGCAGTGAAAGGGACAGGGCGGCTTACAATGAGCAGTTCTTC. Protein sequence: CASSERDRAAYNEQFF. Full variable domain (missing parts from reference TRBV2 and TRBJ2-1): EPEVTQTPSHQVTQMGQEVILRCVPISNHLYFYWYRQILGQKVEFLVSFYNNEISEKSEIFDDQFSVERPDGSNFTLKIRSTKLEDSAMYFCASSERDRAAYNEQFFGPGTRLTVL.

This clone was recorded only once. V and J are TRBV5-1 and TRBJ2-3, with TRBD2 matching over 7 bases. Germline V gene data show CDR1 as SGHRS and CDR2 as YFSETQ. V was pared by 1 base and J by 0 bases, with 5 bases of the junction left unmatched. This CDR3 has 16 residues. The CDR3 loop reads CASSLNGGGSTDTQYF. The CDR3, as DNA: TGCGCCAGCAGCTTGAATGGCGGGGGAAGCACAGATACGCAGTATTTT.

This clone was seen a single time. In nucleotides, the CDR3 is TGTGCCAGCAGCCCAGCGGGGGGGCAATACAATGAGCAGTTCTTC. This sequence encodes CASSPAGGQYNEQFF. This sequence joins TRBV25-1 and TRBJ2-1, with TRBD2 matching 10 bases. The ends lost 6 bases at V and 4 bases at J; junction bases unmatched: 6. The length of the CDR3 is 15 residues. Per the germline V gene, CDR1 is MGHDK and CDR2 is SYGVNS.

The CDR3 DNA follows: TGCAGCGTTGGGGGTGGGACATCACTTTCTGAGCAGTTCTTC. Translation gives CSVGGGTSLSEQFF. The rearrangement links TRBV29-1 to TRBJ2-1; maybe TRBD1 (6 bases). The V and J ends lost 4 bases and 9 bases respectively, with 19 bases between them. The CDR3 runs 14 residues. The germline gives CDR1 SQVTM, CDR2 ANQGSEA.